The rows below give T cell receptor beta chains drawn from one sample of a study of blood T cell repertoires in COVID-19. Sequencing used immunoSEQ multiplex PCR; TCRdb keeps in-frame clones, though not all of them. The data contain about 180,000 clones, roughly nine tenths of them seen just once; the ten biggest clones take up around 2.3%. Sequencing was done on a sample of PBMCs or T cells enriched from blood (not recorded which). The receptors stem from a woman in her thirties or forties with acute COVID-19. Each CDR3 is given with its conserved first and last residue. The D gene is left open where the match is weak. The size of a clone is reported for some rows only, either as once, few or many, or as a class for expanded clones.

abundance	j_gene	v_gene	d_gene	CDR3aa	CDR3nt
-	TRBJ2-5	TRBV9	TRBD2	CASSALAGGRETQYF	TGTGCCAGCAGCGCACTAGCGGGGGGGCGAGAGACCCAGTACTTC
-	TRBJ2-7	TRBV5-4	TRBD1	CASSLTGGPSYEQYF	TGTGCCAGCAGCTTAACAGGGGGCCCATCCTACGAGCAGTACTTC
-	TRBJ2-1	TRBV19	TRBD1	CASRPGTGDYNEQFF	TGTGCCAGTAGGCCCGGGACAGGGGATTACAATGAGCAGTTCTTC
-	TRBJ1-5	TRBV6-5	TRBD1	CASSKQGRDQPQHF	TGTGCCAGCAGCAAACAGGGGCGTGATCAGCCCCAGCATTTT
-	TRBJ2-2	TRBV6-6	TRBD2	CASSYPAGGADGELFF	TGTGCCAGCAGTTACCCAGCGGGGGGGGCGGATGGGGAGCTGTTTTTT
-	TRBJ1-6	TRBV5-8	TRBD1	CASSLEVGTGNSPLHF	TGTGCCAGCAGCTTGGAGGTCGGGACAGGGAATTCACCCCTCCACTTT
once	TRBJ2-3	TRBV15	-	CATSNPAGYTQYF	TGTGCCACCAGCAACCCGGCAGGGTATACGCAGTATTTT
-	TRBJ2-2	TRBV6-9	TRBD2	CARGGGAGTPNTGELFF	TGTGCCCGGGGGGGAGGGGCTGGGACTCCGAACACCGGGGAGCTGTTTTTT
once	TRBJ2-5	TRBV6-5	TRBD2	CASSYLSSGGAQYF	TGTGCCAGCAGTTACTTGTCTAGCGGAGGGGCCCAGTACTTC
-	TRBJ1-3	TRBV19	TRBD1	CASSSTGGAPGNTIYF	TGTGCCAGTAGTTCGACAGGGGGAGCCCCTGGAAACACCATATATTTT
-	TRBJ2-2	TRBV5-8	TRBD2	CASSSPSGGTGELFF	TGTGCCAGCAGCTCGCCTAGCGGGGGAACCGGGGAGCTGTTTTTT
once	TRBJ2-1	TRBV5-1	TRBD1	CASSLGQGQGVVKFF	TGCGCCAGCAGCTTGGGACAGGGACAGGGAGTAGTGAAGTTCTTC
-	TRBJ1-2	TRBV6-5	TRBD1	CASSSHWTGRDYGYTF	TGTGCCAGCAGTTCTCATTGGACAGGGCGCGACTATGGCTACACCTTC
-	TRBJ1-2	TRBV18	TRBD1	CASSPNDRGKGYTF	TGTGCCAGCTCACCAAATGACAGGGGAAAAGGCTACACCTTC
-	TRBJ2-7	TRBV19	TRBD2	CASSFSSGDYEQYF	TGTGCCAGTAGTTTCTCTAGCGGGGACTACGAGCAGTACTTC
-	TRBJ2-3	TRBV7-3	-	CASSSGSLITDTQYF	TGTGCCAGCAGCTCGGGTTCCCTGATCACGGATACGCAGTATTTT
-	TRBJ2-3	TRBV21-1	-	CARIVGGPTDTQYF	TGTGCCAGGATAGTTGGGGGCCCCACAGATACGCAGTATTTT
once	TRBJ1-2	TRBV7-9	TRBD1	CASSRDRGHYGYTF	TGTGCCAGCAGCCGGGACAGGGGTCACTATGGCTACACCTTC
once	TRBJ2-3	TRBV6-5	TRBD2	CASSTSGALTDTQYF	TGTGCCAGCAGCACTAGCGGGGCACTCACAGATACGCAGTATTTT
-	TRBJ2-5	TRBV10-1	TRBD1	CASSPRQGYETQYF	TGCGCCAGCAGTCCTAGACAGGGATACGAGACCCAGTACTTC
-	TRBJ1-2	TRBV2	-	CASIPDYGYTF	TGTGCCAGCATCCCGGACTATGGCTACACCTTC
few	TRBJ1-1	TRBV7-6	-	CASSSRPKRDTEAFF	TGTGCCAGCAGCTCACGTCCCAAGAGGGACACTGAAGCTTTCTTT
-	TRBJ2-7	TRBV7-2	TRBD2	CASSLVLAGPEQYF	TGTGCCAGCAGCTTAGTCCTAGCGGGACCCGAGCAGTACTTC
-	TRBJ2-3	TRBV18	TRBD2	CASSPMTSGGFYTQYF	TGTGCCAGCTCACCCATGACTAGCGGGGGATTTTATACGCAGTATTTT
-	TRBJ1-4	TRBV5-4	-	CASSYDGSENNEKLFF	TGTGCCAGCAGCTACGACGGGTCCGAGAATAATGAAAAACTGTTTTTT
-	TRBJ1-2	TRBV19	TRBD1	CASSTFQGARVYYGYTF	TGTGCCAGTAGTACGTTTCAGGGGGCGAGAGTCTACTATGGCTACACCTTC
-	TRBJ2-1	TRBV9	TRBD2	CASSPRLAGEVDEQFF	TGTGCCAGCAGCCCCCGACTAGCGGGGGAAGTAGATGAGCAGTTCTTC
-	TRBJ1-2	TRBV24-1	TRBD1	CATSDLGTGGARYTF	TGTGCCACCAGTGATTTAGGGACAGGGGGCGCTCGGTACACCTTC
-	TRBJ2-5	TRBV11-3	TRBD2	CASSFSGTSGQETQYF	TGTGCCAGCAGCTTTTCCGGGACTAGCGGCCAAGAGACCCAGTACTTC
-	TRBJ2-5	TRBV3-1/TRBV3-2	-	CASSQDSQGFETQYF	TGTGCCAGCAGCCAAGATAGCCAGGGATTTGAGACCCAGTACTTC